What follows is one TCR beta chain and its context. Antigen specificity is unknown. This record belongs to a study of cytomegalovirus exposure and HLA in healthy donors. Study-level background: A subsequent analysis stated that the 120 validation repertoires were run on the same platform as the roughly 670 first-cohort repertoires. Study-wide points: In vitro confirmation showed three CMV-associated chains to be CMV antigen specific.

Profiling relied on immunoSEQ multiplex PCR, and the TCRdb table lists in-frame clones only, not all of them. The table lists tens of thousands of clones, 95% to 97% of them singletons. The receptor comes from a woman in her late teens or twenties in good health and CMV-seropositive. Sequencing used PBMCs.

CDR3 loop: CASSSAILAGAYEQYF. The CDR3 DNA follows: TGTGCCAGCAGCTCCGCGATTCTAGCGGGAGCCTACGAGCAGTACTTC. This sequence joins TRBV5-6 and TRBJ2-7, with 10 bases fitting TRBD2. Trimming took 3 bases from V and 2 from J; bases not matched to a gene: 8. Germline V gene data show CDR1 as SGHDT and CDR2 as YYEEEE. This CDR3 region has 16 residues.